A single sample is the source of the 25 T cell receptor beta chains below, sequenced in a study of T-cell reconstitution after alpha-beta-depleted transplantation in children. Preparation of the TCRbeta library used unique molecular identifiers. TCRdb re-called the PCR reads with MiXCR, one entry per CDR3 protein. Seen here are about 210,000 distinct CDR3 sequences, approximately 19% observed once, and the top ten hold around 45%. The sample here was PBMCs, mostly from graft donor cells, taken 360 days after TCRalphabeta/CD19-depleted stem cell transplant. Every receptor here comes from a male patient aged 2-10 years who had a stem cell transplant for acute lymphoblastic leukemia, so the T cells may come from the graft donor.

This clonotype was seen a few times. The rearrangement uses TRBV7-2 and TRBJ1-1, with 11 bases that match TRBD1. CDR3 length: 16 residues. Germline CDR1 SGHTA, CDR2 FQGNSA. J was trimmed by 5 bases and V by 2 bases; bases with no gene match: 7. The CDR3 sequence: CASSLRGTGGSTEAFF. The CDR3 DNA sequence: TGTGCCAGCAGCTTAAGAGGGACAGGGGGAAGTACTGAAGCTTTCTTT.

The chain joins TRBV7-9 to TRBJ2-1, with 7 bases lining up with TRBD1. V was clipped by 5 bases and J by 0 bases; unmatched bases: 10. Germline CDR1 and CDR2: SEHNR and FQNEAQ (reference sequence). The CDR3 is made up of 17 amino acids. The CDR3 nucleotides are TGTGCCAGCAGCCTTCGTAGGGCAGGGGGCTCCTACAATGAGCAGTTCTTC. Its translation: CASSLRRAGGSYNEQFF.

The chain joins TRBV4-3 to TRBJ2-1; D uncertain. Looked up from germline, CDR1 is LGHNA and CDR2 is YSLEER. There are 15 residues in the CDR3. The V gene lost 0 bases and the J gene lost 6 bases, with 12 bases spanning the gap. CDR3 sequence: CASSQDFPVPNEQFF. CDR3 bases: TGCGCCAGCAGCCAAGATTTCCCCGTTCCCAATGAGCAGTTCTTC.

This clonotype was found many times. CDR3 sequence: CASSLVKGGSYEQYF. The CDR3 DNA sequence: TGTGCCAGCAGCTTAGTGAAGGGGGGAAGCTACGAGCAGTACTTC. V is TRBV11-2 and J is TRBJ2-7; D possibly uses TRBD1 or TRBD2 (6 bases each). The CDR3 spans 15 residues. Germline V gene data show CDR1 as SGHAT and CDR2 as FQNNGV. Trimming pared 1 base from V and 3 bases from J, leaving 13 bases between.

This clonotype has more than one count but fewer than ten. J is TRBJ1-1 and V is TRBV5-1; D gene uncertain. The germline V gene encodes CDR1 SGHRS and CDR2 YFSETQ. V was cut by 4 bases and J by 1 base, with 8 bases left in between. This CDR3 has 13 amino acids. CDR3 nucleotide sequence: TGCGCCAGCAGCCCGGACCCGAACACTGAAGCTTTCTTT. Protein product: CASSPDPNTEAFF. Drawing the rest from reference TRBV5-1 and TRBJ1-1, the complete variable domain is KAGVTQTPRYLIKTRGQQVTLSCSPISGHRSVSWYQQTPGQGLQFLFEYFSETQRNKGNFPGRFSGRQFSNSRSEMNVSTLELGDSALYLCASSPDPNTEAFFGQGTRLTVV.

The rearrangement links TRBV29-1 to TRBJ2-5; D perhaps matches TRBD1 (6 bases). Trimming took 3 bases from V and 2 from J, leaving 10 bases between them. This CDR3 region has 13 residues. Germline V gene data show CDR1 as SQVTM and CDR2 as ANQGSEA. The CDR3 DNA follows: TGCAGCGTTGACAGGGGCGTACAAGAGACCCAGTACTTC. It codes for CSVDRGVQETQYF.

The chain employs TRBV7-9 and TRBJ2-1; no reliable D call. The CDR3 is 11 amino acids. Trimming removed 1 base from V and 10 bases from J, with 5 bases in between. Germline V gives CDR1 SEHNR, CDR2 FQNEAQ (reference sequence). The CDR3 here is CASSLGREQFF. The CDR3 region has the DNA TGTGCCAGCAGCTTAGGCAGAGAGCAGTTCTTC. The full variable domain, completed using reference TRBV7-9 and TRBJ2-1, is DTGVSQNPRHKITKRGQNVTFRCDPISEHNRLYWYRQTLGQGPEFLTYFQNEAQLEKSRLLSDRFSAERPKGSFSTLEIQRTEQGDSAMYLCASSLGREQFFGPGTRLTVL.

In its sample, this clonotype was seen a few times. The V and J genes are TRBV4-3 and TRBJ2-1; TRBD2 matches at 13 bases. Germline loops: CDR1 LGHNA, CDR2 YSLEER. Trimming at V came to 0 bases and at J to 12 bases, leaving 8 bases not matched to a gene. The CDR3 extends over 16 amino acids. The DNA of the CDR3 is TGCGCCAGCAGCCAAGAAACTAGCGGGAGGGCGAGGGGGCAGTTCTTC. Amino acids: CASSQETSGRARGQFF.

The CDR3 protein is CASSQYLNRASQPQHF. CDR3 coding DNA: TGCGCCAGCAGCCAATATTTAAACAGGGCTAGTCAGCCCCAGCATTTT. J is TRBJ1-5 and V is TRBV4-1; tentatively, D is TRBD1 (6 bases). The CDR3 consists of 16 residues. Germline CDR1 MGHRA, CDR2 YSYEKL. The germline V and J ends were trimmed by 2 bases and 6 bases, with 17 bases remaining between them.

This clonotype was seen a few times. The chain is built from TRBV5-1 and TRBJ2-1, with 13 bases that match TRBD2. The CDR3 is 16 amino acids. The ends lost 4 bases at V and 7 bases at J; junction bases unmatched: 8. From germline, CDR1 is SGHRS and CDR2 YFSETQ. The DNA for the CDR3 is TGCGCCAGCAGCCTCGGACTAGCGGGGGTCCAGAATGAGCAGTTCTTC. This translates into CASSLGLAGVQNEQFF. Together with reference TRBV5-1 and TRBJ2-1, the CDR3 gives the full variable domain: KAGVTQTPRYLIKTRGQQVTLSCSPISGHRSVSWYQQTPGQGLQFLFEYFSETQRNKGNFPGRFSGRQFSNSRSEMNVSTLELGDSALYLCASSLGLAGVQNEQFFGPGTRLTVL.

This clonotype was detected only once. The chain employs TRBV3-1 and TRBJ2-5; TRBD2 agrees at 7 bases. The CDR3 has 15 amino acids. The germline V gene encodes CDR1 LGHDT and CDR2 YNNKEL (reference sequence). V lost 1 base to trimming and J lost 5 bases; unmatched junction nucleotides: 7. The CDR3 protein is CASSQVSSGSETQYF. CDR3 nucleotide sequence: TGTGCCAGCAGCCAAGTATCTAGCGGATCGGAGACCCAGTACTTC.

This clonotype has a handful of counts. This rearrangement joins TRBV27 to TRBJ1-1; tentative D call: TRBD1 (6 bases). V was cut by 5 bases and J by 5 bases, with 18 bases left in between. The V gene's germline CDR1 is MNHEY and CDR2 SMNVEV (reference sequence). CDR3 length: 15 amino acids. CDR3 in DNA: TGTGCCAGCAGTCTACGGGACAATGTGGTGACTGAAGCTTTCTTT. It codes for CASSLRDNVVTEAFF.

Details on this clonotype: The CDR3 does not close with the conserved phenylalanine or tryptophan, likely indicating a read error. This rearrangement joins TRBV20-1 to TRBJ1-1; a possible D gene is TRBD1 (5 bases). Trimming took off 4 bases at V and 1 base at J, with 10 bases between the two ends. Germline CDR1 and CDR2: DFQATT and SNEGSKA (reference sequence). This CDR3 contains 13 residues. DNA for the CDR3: TGCAGTGCTACTAGGGGAAGGAACACTGAAGCTTTCTCT. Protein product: CSATRGRNTEAFS.

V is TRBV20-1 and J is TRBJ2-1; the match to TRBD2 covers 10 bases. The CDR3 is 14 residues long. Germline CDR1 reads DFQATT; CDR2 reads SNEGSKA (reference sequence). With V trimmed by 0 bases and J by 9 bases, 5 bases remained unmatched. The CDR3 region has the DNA TGCAGTGCTAGAGACGGGACTAGCGTACGTGAGCAGTTCTTC. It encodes CSARDGTSVREQFF.

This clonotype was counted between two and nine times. The CDR3 here is CASGQGVGTQYF. The CDR3 DNA reads as TGTGCCAGCGGACAGGGCGTTGGGACCCAGTACTTC. The chain combines TRBV6-5 with TRBJ2-5; 8 bases align to TRBD1. CDR1 is MNHEY and CDR2 is SVGAGI in the germline V gene. The CDR3 is made up of 12 amino acids. V was pared by 8 bases and J by 7 bases, with 6 bases of the junction left unmatched.

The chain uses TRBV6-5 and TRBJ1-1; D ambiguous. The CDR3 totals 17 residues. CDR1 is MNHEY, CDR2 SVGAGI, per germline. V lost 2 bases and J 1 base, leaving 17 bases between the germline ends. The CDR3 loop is CASSYALGIAGNTEAFF. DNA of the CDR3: TGTGCCAGCAGTTACGCTTTGGGGATCGCAGGGAACACTGAAGCTTTCTTT.

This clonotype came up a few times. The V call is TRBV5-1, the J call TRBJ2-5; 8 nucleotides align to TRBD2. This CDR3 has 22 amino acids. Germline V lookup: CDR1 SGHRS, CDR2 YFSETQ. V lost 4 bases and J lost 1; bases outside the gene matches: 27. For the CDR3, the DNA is TGCGCCAGCAGCCCGGGACTAGAGGACCTGTGGGGCGGAGTAGGGTTCCAAGAGACCCAGTACTTC. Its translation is CASSPGLEDLWGGVGFQETQYF.

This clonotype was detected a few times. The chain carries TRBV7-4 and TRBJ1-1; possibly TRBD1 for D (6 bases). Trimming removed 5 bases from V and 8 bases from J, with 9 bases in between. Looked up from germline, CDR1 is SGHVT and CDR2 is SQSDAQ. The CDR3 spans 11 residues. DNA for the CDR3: TGTGCCAGCAGCGGCGACAGGGAAGCTTTCTTT. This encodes CASSGDREAFF.

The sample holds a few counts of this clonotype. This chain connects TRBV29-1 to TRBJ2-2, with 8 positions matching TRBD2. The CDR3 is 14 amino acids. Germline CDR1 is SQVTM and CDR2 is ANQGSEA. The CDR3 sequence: CSATLAGNTGELFF. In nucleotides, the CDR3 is TGCAGTGCCACCCTAGCGGGGAACACCGGGGAGCTGTTTTTT.

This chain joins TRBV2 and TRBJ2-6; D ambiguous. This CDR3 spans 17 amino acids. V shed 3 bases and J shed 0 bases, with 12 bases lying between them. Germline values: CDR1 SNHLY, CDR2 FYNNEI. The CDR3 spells CASSDLGLSSGANVLTF. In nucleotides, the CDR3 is TGTGCCAGCAGTGATCTGGGTTTAAGCTCTGGGGCCAACGTCCTGACTTTC.

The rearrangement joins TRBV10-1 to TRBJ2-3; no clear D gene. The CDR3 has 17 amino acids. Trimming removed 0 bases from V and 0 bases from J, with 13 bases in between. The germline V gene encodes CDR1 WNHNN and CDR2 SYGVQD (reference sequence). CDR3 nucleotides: TGCGCCAGCAGTGAGTCTTCCTCCGCGGCTAGCACAGATACGCAGTATTTT. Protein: CASSESSSAASTDTQYF.

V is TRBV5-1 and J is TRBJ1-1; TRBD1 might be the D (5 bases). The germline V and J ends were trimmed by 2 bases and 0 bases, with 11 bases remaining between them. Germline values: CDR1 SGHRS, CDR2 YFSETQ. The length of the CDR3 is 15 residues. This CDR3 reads CASSFWGPMNTEAFF. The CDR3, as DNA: TGCGCCAGCAGCTTTTGGGGACCTATGAACACTGAAGCTTTCTTT.

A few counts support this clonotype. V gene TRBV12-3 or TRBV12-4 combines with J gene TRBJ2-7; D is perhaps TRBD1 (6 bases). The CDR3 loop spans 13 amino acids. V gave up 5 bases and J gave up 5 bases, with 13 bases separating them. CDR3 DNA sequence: TGTGCCAGCAGTACCAGACAGGTCCACGAGCAGTACTTC. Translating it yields CASSTRQVHEQYF.

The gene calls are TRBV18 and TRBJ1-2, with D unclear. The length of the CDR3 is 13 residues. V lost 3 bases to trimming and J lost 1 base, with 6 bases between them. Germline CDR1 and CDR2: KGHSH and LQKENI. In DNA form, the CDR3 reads TGTGCCAGCTCACCGGCGGATAACTATGGCTACACCTTC. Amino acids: CASSPADNYGYTF.

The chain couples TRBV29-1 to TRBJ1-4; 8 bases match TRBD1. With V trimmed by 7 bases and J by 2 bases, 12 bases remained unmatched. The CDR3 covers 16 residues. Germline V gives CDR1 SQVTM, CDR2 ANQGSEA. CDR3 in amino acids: CSAQNRGGRTNEKLFF. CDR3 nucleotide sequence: TGCAGCGCCCAAAACAGGGGGGGCAGGACTAATGAAAAACTGTTTTTT. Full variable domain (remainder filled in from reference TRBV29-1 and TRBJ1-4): SAVISQKPSRDICQRGTSLTIQCQVDSQVTMMFWYRQQPGQSLTLIATANQGSEATYESGFVIDKFPISRPNLTFSTLTVSNMSPEDSSIYLCSAQNRGGRTNEKLFFGSGTQLSVL.